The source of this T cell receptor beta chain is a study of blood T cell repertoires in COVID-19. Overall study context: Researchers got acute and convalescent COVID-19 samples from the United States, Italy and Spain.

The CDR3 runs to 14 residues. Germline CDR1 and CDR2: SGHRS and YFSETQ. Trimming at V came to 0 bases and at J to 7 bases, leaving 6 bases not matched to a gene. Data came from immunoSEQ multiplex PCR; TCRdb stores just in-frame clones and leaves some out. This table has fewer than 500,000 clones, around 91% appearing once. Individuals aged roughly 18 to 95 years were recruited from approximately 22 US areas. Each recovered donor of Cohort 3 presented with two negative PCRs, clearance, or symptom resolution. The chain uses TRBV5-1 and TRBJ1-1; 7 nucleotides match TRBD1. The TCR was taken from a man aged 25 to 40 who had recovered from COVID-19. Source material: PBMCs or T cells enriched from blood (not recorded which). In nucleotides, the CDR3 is TGCGCCAGCAGCTTGGAGGGACAGAACCATGAAGCTTTCTTT. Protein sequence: CASSLEGQNHEAFF.